This T cell receptor (beta chain) was sequenced in a study of T cells in Graves' hyperthyroidism and ophthalmopathy. Study summary: Blood was drawn when the patient was first diagnosed and still untreated.

Study-wide findings and caveats: Ophthalmopathy and stable hyperthyroidism were told apart by a 13 V-J model.

The authors obtained PBMCs from more than 9.5 ml of fresh peripheral blood. Using RNA transcripts as the source, TCR beta CDR3 regions were amplified. RT-PCR in the first round (using the HTBI primer set) targeted the TCR CDR3. TCRdb re-derived calls from the multiplex PCR reads in MiXCR, one entry per CDR3 protein. The sample has 500,000 to 800,000 distinct CDR3 sequences, 13% to 15% seen once; the top ten hold about an eighth. This clonotype has a count of ten or more. Its antigen is currently unknown. This CDR3 contains 15 residues. Germline lookup yields CDR1 SGHTA and CDR2 FQGTGA. V shed 3 bases and J 4 bases; nucleotides not matched to a gene: 3.

The specimen was blood. This TCR came from a woman aged 50 to 65 with Graves' ophthalmopathy. The chain carries TRBV7-3 and TRBJ2-2; 9 bases are a match to TRBD1. CDR3 coding DNA: TGTGCCAGCAGCTTGGGACAGGGTGGCACCGGGGAGCTGTTTTTT. Translated, it gives CASSLGQGGTGELFF.